Following are 13 T cell receptor beta chains from one sample sequenced in a study of T cells in localized non-small cell lung cancer. The table came from immunoSEQ multiplex PCR; TCRdb's copy has only in-frame clones and leaves some out. The sample lists 41,000 or so clones; 88% were seen once. Sequenced here: peripheral blood, sampled before any cancer treatment. The source of these receptors is a female donor aged 60 or older with stage I squamous cell lung carcinoma.

The V and J genes are TRBV6-5 and TRBJ2-3, with a possible D match to TRBD2 (5 bases). CDR1 is MNHEY, CDR2 SVGAGI, per germline. The CDR3 sequence is 14 residues long. Trimming shortened V by 5 bases and J by 5 bases, and 14 bases separated the two germline ends. The CDR3 protein is CASSNAGNRDTQYF. The CDR3 DNA reads as TGTGCCAGCAGTAATGCCGGGAACCGAGATACGCAGTATTTT.

The gene calls are TRBV30 and TRBJ1-4; D unclear. CDR3 length: 13 amino acids. Trimming pared 4 bases from V and 2 bases from J, leaving 8 bases between. Looked up from germline, CDR1 is GTSNPN and CDR2 is SVGIG (reference sequence). CDR3 residues: CAWKKGTNEKLFF. The CDR3 DNA reads TGTGCCTGGAAAAAGGGCACTAATGAAAAACTGTTTTTT. Full variable domain (missing parts from reference TRBV30 and TRBJ1-4): SQTIHQWPATLVQPVGSPLSLECTVEGTSNPNLYWYRQAAGRGLQLLFYSVGIGQISSEVPQNLSASRPQDRQFILSSKKLLLSDSGFYLCAWKKGTNEKLFFGSGTQLSVL.

The V call is TRBV10-2, the J call TRBJ2-7; no firm D call. Trimming shortened V by 5 bases and J by 3 bases, and 8 bases separated the two germline ends. CDR3 size: 12 residues. Germline values: CDR1 WSHSY, CDR2 SAAADI. The CDR3 DNA reads TGCGCCAGCAGTACGACTGACTACGAGCAGTACTTC. It encodes CASSTTDYEQYF.

The gene calls are TRBV25-1 and TRBJ2-3, with D uncertain. Germline-derived CDR1 and CDR2 are MGHDK and SYGVNS. V was pared by 1 base and J by 4 bases, with 6 bases between. The CDR3 runs 13 residues. The CDR3, as DNA: TGTGCCAGCAGTGAATGGGTCTCAGATACGCAGTATTTT. Its protein product is CASSEWVSDTQYF.

The V call is TRBV19, the J call TRBJ2-1, with 10 bases lining up with TRBD1. V was clipped by 7 bases and J by 4 bases; unmatched bases: 7. CDR1 LNHDA and CDR2 SQIVND come from the germline V gene (reference sequence). This CDR3 contains 15 residues. CDR3 sequence (DNA): TGTGCCAGTAACCCCGGACAGGGGGGATACAATGAGCAGTTCTTC. Residues: CASNPGQGGYNEQFF.

This chain connects TRBV29-1 to TRBJ2-1, with 11 bases that match TRBD2. Germline CDR1 SQVTM, CDR2 ANQGSEA. Trimming took 4 bases from V and 7 from J; bases not matched to a gene: 9. There are 15 residues in the CDR3. CDR3 amino acids: CSVGPGLAVTNEQFF. CDR3 DNA: TGCAGCGTTGGACCGGGACTAGCGGTTACTAATGAGCAGTTCTTC.

V and J are TRBV7-3 and TRBJ2-5; D tentatively reads TRBD1 or TRBD2 (5 bases each). V shed 4 bases and J shed 5 bases, with 17 bases lying between them. Germline V gene sequence: CDR1 SGHTA, CDR2 FQGTGA. The CDR3 is 15 residues long. Here the CDR3 reads CASSSTGTFGETQYF. The CDR3 DNA is TGTGCCAGCAGCTCAACCGGGACCTTCGGGGAGACCCAGTACTTC.

The chain employs TRBV13 and TRBJ1-2; possibly TRBD1 for D (6 bases). Germline V CDR1 and CDR2: PRHDT, FYEKMQ (reference sequence). The V gene lost 0 bases and the J gene lost 3 bases, with 14 bases spanning the gap. CDR3 size: 16 residues. The chain's CDR3 is CASSLGNRALDYGYTF. The CDR3, as DNA: TGTGCCAGCAGCTTAGGCAACAGGGCCTTGGACTATGGCTACACCTTC. Supplemented by reference TRBV13 and TRBJ1-2, the full variable domain reads AAGVIQSPRHLIKEKRETATLKCYPIPRHDTVYWYQQGPGQDPQFLISFYEKMQSDKGSIPDRFSAQQFSDYHSELNMSSLELGDSALYFCASSLGNRALDYGYTFGSGTRLTVV.

The V gene is TRBV6-4, the J gene TRBJ2-4; D not resolved. The CDR3 runs to 17 residues. V lost 0 bases to trimming and J lost 0 bases, with 12 bases between them. Per germline, CDR1 MRHNA and CDR2 SNTAGT. This CDR3 reads CASSDSGSVLAKNIQYF. The CDR3 nucleotides read TGTGCCAGCAGTGACTCTGGTTCAGTTCTAGCCAAAAACATTCAGTACTTC.

The genes are TRBV4-1 and TRBJ2-6; 10 bases are shared with TRBD1. The CDR3 spans 16 residues. CDR1 MGHRA and CDR2 YSYEKL come from the germline V gene. V lost 1 base to trimming and J lost 10 bases; unmatched junction nucleotides: 7. The CDR3 DNA sequence: TGCGCCAGCAGCCAAGGGGTACCGGGACAGGGGAACGTCCTGACTTTC. Residues: CASSQGVPGQGNVLTF.

The V gene is TRBV10-3, the J gene TRBJ2-3, with a weak D call TRBD2 (5 bases). The V gene lost 5 bases and the J gene lost 1 base, with 7 bases spanning the gap. Germline V lookup: CDR1 ENHRY, CDR2 SYGVKD. The CDR3 loop spans 13 amino acids. This CDR3 reads CAISPAGTDTQYF. The DNA for the CDR3 is TGTGCCATCAGTCCAGCGGGCACAGATACGCAGTATTTT.

In DNA, the CDR3 is TGCAGTGCTAGCGGGTCACATGAGCAGTTCTTC. Translation gives CSASGSHEQFF. The chain is built from TRBV20-1 and TRBJ2-1; D is unclear. V shed 3 bases and J shed 8 bases, with 8 bases lying between them. The germline gives CDR1 DFQATT, CDR2 SNEGSKA (reference sequence). The CDR3 sequence is 11 residues long.

This chain uses TRBV18 with TRBJ1-1, with TRBD1 identical over 7 bases. This CDR3 region has 15 residues. Germline trimming cut 5 bases from V and 4 bases from J; bases unmatched to any gene: 10. Per germline, CDR1 KGHSH and CDR2 LQKENI. The CDR3 DNA reads TGTGCCAGCTCAGCAACTACAGGGGTAGGCACTGAAGCTTTCTTT. Translation gives CASSATTGVGTEAFF.